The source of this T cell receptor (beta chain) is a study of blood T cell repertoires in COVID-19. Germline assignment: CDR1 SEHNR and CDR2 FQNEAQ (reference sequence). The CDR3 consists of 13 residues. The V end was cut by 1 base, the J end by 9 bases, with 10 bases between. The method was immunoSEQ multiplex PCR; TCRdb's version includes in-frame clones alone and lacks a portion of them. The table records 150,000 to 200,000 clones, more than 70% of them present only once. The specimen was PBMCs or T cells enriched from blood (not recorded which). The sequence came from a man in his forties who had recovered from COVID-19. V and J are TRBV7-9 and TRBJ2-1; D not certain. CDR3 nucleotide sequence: TGTGCCAGCAGCTTAGAAGAGCTCGGTGAGCAGTTCTTC. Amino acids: CASSLEELGEQFF.